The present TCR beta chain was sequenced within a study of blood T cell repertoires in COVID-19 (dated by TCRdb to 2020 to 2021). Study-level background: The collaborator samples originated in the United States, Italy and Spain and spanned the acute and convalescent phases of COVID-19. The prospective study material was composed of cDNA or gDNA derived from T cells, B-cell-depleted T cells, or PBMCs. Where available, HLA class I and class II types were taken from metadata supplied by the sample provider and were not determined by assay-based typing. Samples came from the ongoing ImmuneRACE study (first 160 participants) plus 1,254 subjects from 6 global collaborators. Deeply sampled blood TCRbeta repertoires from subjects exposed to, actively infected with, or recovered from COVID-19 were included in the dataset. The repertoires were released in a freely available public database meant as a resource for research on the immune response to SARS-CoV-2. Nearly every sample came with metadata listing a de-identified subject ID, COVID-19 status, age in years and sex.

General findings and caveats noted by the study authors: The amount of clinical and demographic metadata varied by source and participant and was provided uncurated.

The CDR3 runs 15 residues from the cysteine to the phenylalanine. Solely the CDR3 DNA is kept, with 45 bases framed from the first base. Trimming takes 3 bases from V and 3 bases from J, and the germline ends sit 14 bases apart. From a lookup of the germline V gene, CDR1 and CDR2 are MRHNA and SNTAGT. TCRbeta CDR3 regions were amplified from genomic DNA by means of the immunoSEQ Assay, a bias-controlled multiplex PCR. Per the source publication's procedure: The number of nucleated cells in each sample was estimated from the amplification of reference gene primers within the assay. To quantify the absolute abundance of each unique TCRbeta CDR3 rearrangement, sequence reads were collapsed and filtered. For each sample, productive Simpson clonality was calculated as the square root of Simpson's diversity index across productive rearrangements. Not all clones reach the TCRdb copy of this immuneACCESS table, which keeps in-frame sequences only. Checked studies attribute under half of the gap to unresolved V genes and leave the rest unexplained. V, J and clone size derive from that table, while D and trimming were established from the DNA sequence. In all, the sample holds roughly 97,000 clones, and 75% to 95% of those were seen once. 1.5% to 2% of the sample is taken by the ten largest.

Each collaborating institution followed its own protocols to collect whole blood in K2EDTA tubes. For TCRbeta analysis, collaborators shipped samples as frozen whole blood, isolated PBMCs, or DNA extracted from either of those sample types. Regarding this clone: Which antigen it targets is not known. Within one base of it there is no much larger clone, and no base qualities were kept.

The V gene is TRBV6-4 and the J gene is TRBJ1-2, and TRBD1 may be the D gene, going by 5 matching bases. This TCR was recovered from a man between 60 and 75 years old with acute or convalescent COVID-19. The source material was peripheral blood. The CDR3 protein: CASSEWAAGDYGYTF. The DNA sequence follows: TGTGCCAGCAGTGAGTGGGCAGCGGGGGACTATGGCTACACCTTC.